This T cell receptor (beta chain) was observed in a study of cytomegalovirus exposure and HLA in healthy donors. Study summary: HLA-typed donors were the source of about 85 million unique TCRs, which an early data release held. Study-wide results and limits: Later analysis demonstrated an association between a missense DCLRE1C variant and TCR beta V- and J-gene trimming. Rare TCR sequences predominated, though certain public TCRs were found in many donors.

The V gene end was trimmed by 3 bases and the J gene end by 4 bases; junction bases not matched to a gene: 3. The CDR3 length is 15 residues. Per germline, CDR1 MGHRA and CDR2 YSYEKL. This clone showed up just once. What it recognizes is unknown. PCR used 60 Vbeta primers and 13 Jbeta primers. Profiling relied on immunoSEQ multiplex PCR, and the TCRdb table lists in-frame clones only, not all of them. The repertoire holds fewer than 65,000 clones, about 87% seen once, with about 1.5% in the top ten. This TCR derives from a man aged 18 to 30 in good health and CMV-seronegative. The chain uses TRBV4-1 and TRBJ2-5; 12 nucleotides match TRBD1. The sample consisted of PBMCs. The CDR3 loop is CASSQGQGASETQYF. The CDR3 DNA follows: TGCGCCAGCAGCCAGGGACAGGGGGCATCAGAGACCCAGTACTTC.